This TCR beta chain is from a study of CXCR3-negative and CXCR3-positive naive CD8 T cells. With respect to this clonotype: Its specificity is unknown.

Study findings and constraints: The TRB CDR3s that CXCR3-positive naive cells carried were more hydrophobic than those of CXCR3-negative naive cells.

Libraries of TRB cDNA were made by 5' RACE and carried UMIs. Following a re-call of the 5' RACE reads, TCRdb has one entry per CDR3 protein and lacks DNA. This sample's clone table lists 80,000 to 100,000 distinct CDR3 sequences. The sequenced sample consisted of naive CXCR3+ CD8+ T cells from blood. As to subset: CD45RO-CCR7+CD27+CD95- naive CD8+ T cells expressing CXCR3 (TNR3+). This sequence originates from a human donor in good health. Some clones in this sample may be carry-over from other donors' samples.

CDR3 in amino acids: CASSLDFYEQYF. J is TRBJ2-7 and V is TRBV5-4. Germline V CDR1 and CDR2: SGHNT, YYREEE (reference sequence). The CDR3 loop spans 12 amino acids.